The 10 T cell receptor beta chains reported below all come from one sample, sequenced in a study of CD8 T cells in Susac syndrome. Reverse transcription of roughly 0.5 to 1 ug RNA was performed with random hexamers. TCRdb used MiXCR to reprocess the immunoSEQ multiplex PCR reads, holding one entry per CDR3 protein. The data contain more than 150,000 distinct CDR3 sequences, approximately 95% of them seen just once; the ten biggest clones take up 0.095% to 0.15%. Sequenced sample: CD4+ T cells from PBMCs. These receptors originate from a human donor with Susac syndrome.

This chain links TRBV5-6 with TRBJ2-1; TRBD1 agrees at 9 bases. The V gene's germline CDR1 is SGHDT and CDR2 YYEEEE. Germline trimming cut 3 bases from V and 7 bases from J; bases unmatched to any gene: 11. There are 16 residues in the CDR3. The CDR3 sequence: CASSYPRFGQGNEQFF. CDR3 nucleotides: TGTGCCAGCAGCTATCCGCGGTTCGGACAGGGGAATGAGCAGTTCTTC.

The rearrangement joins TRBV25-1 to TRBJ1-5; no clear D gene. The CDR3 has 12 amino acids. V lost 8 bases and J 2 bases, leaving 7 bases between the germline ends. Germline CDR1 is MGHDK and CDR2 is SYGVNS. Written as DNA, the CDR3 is TGTGCCAGCTCTGTAGGCAATCAGCCCCAGCATTTT. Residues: CASSVGNQPQHF. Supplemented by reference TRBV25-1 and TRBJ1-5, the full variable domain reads EADIYQTPRYLVIGTGKKITLECSQTMGHDKMYWYQQDPGMELHLIHYSYGVNSTEKGDLSSESTVSRIRTEHFPLTLESARPSHTSQYLCASSVGNQPQHFGDGTRLSIL.

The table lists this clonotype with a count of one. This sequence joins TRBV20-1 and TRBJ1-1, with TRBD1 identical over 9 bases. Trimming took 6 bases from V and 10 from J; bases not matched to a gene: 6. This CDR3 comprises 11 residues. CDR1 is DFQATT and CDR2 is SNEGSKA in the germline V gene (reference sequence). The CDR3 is CSARQGVRAFF. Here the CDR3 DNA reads TGCAGTGCCAGACAGGGGGTGAGAGCTTTCTTT.

The CDR3 bases are TGTGCCAGCAGTTTAGGTCTAGCGGATAGCACAGATACGCAGTATTTT. Amino acid sequence: CASSLGLADSTDTQYF. The chain employs TRBV27 and TRBJ2-3; 7 bases align to TRBD2. The CDR3 is 16 residues long. V lost 2 bases to trimming and J lost 0 bases; unmatched junction nucleotides: 5. Germline V gene lookup returns CDR1 MNHEY and CDR2 SMNVEV (reference sequence).

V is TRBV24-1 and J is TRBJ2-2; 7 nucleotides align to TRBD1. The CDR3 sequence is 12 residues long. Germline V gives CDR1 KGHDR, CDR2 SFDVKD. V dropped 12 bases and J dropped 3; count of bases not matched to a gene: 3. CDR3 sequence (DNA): TGTGCCTGCGGACAGGACACCGGGGAGCTGTTTTTT. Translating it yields CACGQDTGELFF.

CDR3 sequence: CASSTAPHYEQYV. The DNA for the CDR3 is TGTGCCAGCAGTACGGCTCCGCACTACGAGCAGTACGTC. The chain has TRBV27 and TRBJ2-7, with D uncertain. In germline, CDR1 is MNHEY, CDR2 SMNVEV (reference sequence). This CDR3 region has 13 residues. Trimming left V 5 bases short and J 3 bases short, with 11 bases between.

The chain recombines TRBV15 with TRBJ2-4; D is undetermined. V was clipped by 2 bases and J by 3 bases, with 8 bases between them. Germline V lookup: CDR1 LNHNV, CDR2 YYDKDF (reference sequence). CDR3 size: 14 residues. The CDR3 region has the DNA TGTGCCACCAGCAGACCAGTCAGCAAAAACATTCAGTACTTC. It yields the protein CATSRPVSKNIQYF.

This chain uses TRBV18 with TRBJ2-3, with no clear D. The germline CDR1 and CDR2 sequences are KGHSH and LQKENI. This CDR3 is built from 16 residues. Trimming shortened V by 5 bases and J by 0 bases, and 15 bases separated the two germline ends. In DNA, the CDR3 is TGTGCCAGCTCATCCGTTAACGGGCAAAGCACAGATACGCAGTATTTT. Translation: CASSSVNGQSTDTQYF.

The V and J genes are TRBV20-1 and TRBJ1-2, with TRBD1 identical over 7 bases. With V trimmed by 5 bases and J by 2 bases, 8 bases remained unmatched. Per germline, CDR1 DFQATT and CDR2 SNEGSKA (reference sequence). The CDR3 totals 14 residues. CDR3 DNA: TGCAGTGCTGTACGGGACAGCCGCAACTATGGCTACACCTTC. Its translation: CSAVRDSRNYGYTF.

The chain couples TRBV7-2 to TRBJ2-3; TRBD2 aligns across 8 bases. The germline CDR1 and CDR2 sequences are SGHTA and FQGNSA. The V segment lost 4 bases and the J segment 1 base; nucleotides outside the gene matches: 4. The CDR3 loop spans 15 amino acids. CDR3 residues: CASSSRTSRTDTQYF. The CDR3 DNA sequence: TGTGCCAGCAGCTCGCGGACTAGCCGCACAGATACGCAGTATTTT.